What follows are 7 T cell receptor beta chains derived from one specimen sequenced in a study of cytomegalovirus exposure and HLA in healthy donors. A multiplex PCR was run with 60 Vbeta primers and 13 Jbeta primers. This table comes from immunoSEQ multiplex PCR, and its TCRdb copy is limited to in-frame clones, with some not included. The data hold more than 200,000 clones, with over 75% observed a single time. Material for sequencing was PBMCs. The receptors shown here come from a human donor in good health.

This clone showed up just a few times. The chain has TRBV19 and TRBJ2-7, with TRBD1 identical over 7 bases. The CDR3 consists of 16 residues. Trimming cost V 3 bases and J 0 bases; bases outside gene matches: 8. Per germline, CDR1 LNHDA and CDR2 SQIVND (reference sequence). Here the CDR3 reads CASSIGQGQRSYEQYF. DNA of the CDR3: TGTGCCAGTAGTATCGGGCAGGGACAGCGCTCCTACGAGCAGTACTTC.

The CDR3 nucleotides are TGTGCCTGGAGCGGGTCTAGCGGGAGTTCCTACGAGCAGTACTTC. This translates into CAWSGSSGSSYEQYF. The chain uses TRBV30 and TRBJ2-7; 10 nucleotides align to TRBD2. V dropped 3 bases and J dropped 1; count of bases not matched to a gene: 6. The CDR3 has 15 amino acids. Germline CDR1 GTSNPN, CDR2 SVGIG (reference sequence).

In this sample, this clone turned up once. The CDR3 DNA reads TGTGCCAGCAGTTACCGCCGGGACAGGGCGTACGAGCAGTACTTC. Translated: CASSYRRDRAYEQYF. The chain employs TRBV6-5 and TRBJ2-7; 9 bases are a match to TRBD1. V lost 2 bases to trimming and J lost 4 bases; unmatched junction nucleotides: 6. CDR1 and CDR2 from the germline V gene are MNHEY and SVGAGI. The CDR3 contains 15 residues.

The rearrangement uses TRBV2 and TRBJ2-3, with 9 bases that match TRBD1. Germline V lookup: CDR1 SNHLY, CDR2 FYNNEI. J was trimmed by 2 bases and V by 8 bases; bases with no gene match: 5. CDR3 size: 14 residues. The CDR3, as DNA: TGTGCCAGCGGAGGACAGGGGCTCACAGATACGCAGTATTTT. Translated: CASGGQGLTDTQYF.

The chain combines TRBV5-1 with TRBJ2-7; TRBD2 agrees at 7 bases. The CDR3 is 15 amino acids. Unmatched junction bases numbered 9, after V lost 4 bases and J lost 2 bases. Germline values: CDR1 SGHRS, CDR2 YFSETQ. Here the CDR3 DNA reads TGCGCCAGCAGCACCGGCGGGACTACCACCTACGAGCAGTACTTC. It encodes CASSTGGTTTYEQYF.

The chain uses TRBV11-2 and TRBJ2-7; TRBD2 agrees at 12 bases. The CDR3 contains 18 residues. With 9 bases clipped from V and 4 bases from J, the junction kept 19 bases outside the gene matches. Germline V lookup: CDR1 SGHAT, CDR2 FQNNGV. The CDR3 is CASNQVASGRGIYYEQYF. The CDR3 nucleotides read TGTGCCAGTAACCAGGTGGCTAGCGGGAGGGGGATCTATTACGAGCAGTACTTC. The whole variable domain, filled in from reference TRBV11-2 and TRBJ2-7, reads EAGVAQSPRYKIIEKRQSVAFWCNPISGHATLYWYQQILGQGPKLLIQFQNNGVVDDSQLPKDRFSAERLKGVDSTLKIQPAKLEDSAVYLCASNQVASGRGIYYEQYFGPGTRLTVT.

The rearrangement links TRBV7-9 to TRBJ2-1; TRBD2 matches at 7 bases. The germline V gene has CDR1 SEHNR and CDR2 FQNEAQ (reference sequence). Trimming took 9 bases from V and 8 from J; bases not matched to a gene: 16. There are 15 residues in the CDR3. The CDR3 protein is CARSIGGGPNDEQFF. The CDR3 DNA reads TGTGCCAGGTCCATCGGGGGAGGGCCTAATGATGAGCAGTTCTTC.